Presented here are 14 T cell receptor beta chains from one specimen sequenced in a study of shared clonotypes between healthy human individuals. TCRdb keeps only in-frame clones here, not all; method: immunoSEQ multiplex PCR. The sample includes fewer than 1.4 million clones, 75% to 85% seen only once; the top ten take 0.5% to 0.65%. The sequencing input was memory CD4+ T cells from PBMCs. Subset defined: CD45RA-negative fraction. These TCRs come from a man aged 18 to 35 in good health. Some clones in this sample may be carry-over from other donors' samples.

The chain is built from TRBV28 and TRBJ1-2; D is unclear. The CDR3 covers 14 residues. The V and J ends lost 1 base and 4 bases respectively, with 10 bases between them. CDR1 and CDR2 from the germline V gene are MDHEN and SYDVKM. CDR3 residues: CASSLSSNPYGYTF. The DNA for the CDR3 is TGTGCCAGCAGTTTATCCAGCAATCCCTATGGCTACACCTTC.

The chain has TRBV18 and TRBJ2-3; unclear D gene. The CDR3 covers 15 residues. Per germline, CDR1 KGHSH and CDR2 LQKENI. Trimming shortened V by 1 base and J by 2 bases, and 10 bases separated the two germline ends. The CDR3 nucleotides read TGTGCCAGCTCACCACGGCGGACGGACACAGATACGCAGTATTTT. It codes for CASSPRRTDTDTQYF.

This chain uses TRBV2 with TRBJ1-4; D is unresolved. The CDR3 runs 14 residues. Looked up from germline, CDR1 is SNHLY and CDR2 is FYNNEI. V was clipped by 7 bases and J by 5 bases, with 14 bases between them. CDR3: CASKIDLANEKLFF. In DNA, the CDR3 is TGTGCCAGCAAGATCGACCTCGCAAATGAAAAACTGTTTTTT. The full variable domain, completed using reference TRBV2 and TRBJ1-4, is EPEVTQTPSHQVTQMGQEVILRCVPISNHLYFYWYRQILGQKVEFLVSFYNNEISEKSEIFDDQFSVERPDGSNFTLKIRSTKLEDSAMYFCASKIDLANEKLFFGSGTQLSVL.

The gene calls are TRBV27 and TRBJ1-4; the D gene is possibly TRBD1 (5 bases). Deletions cut 0 bases from V and 3 bases from J, with 8 bases between. The CDR3 is 15 amino acids. Germline V gene sequence: CDR1 MNHEY, CDR2 SMNVEV (reference sequence). CDR3 in DNA: TGTGCCAGCAGTTTATCAGGGGATCCTAATGAAAAACTGTTTTTT. Translated, it gives CASSLSGDPNEKLFF.

This clone was counted between two and nine times. DNA for the CDR3: TGCGCCAGCAGCTTGGGGGGAGGCTTGGAAGCTTTCTTT. Translation gives CASSLGGGLEAFF. The chain carries TRBV5-1 and TRBJ1-1, with D hard to call. V gave up 0 bases and J gave up 8 bases, with 11 bases separating them. This CDR3 is 13 amino acids long. The germline V gene has CDR1 SGHRS and CDR2 YFSETQ.

This rearrangement joins TRBV5-4 to TRBJ1-1, with 8 nucleotides matching TRBD1. Unmatched junction bases numbered 11, after V lost 3 bases and J lost 4 bases. Germline V gene data show CDR1 as SGHNT and CDR2 as YYREEE (reference sequence). This CDR3 region has 16 residues. In DNA, the CDR3 is TGTGCCAGCAGCTGGACAGGGCGAAGTCCTATCACTGAAGCTTTCTTT. Amino acid sequence: CASSWTGRSPITEAFF.

This clone has a handful of counts. The chain joins TRBV2 to TRBJ2-5, with D unclear. Trimming pared 11 bases from V and 5 bases from J, leaving 15 bases between. The length of the CDR3 is 12 residues. Per germline, CDR1 SNHLY and CDR2 FYNNEI. DNA of the CDR3: TGTGCCGGTAATGACGCGCTGGAGACCCAGTACTTC. This translates into CAGNDALETQYF.

This CDR3 reads CASSPGGPSTDTQYF. The CDR3 DNA reads TGTGCCAGCAGCCCCGGAGGGCCTAGCACAGATACGCAGTATTTT. This sequence joins TRBV7-9 and TRBJ2-3; D is perhaps TRBD2 (6 bases). This CDR3 has 15 residues. Trimming left V 5 bases short and J 0 bases short, with 12 bases between. Germline V gene sequence: CDR1 SEHNR, CDR2 FQNEAQ (reference sequence).

The chain is built from TRBV4-2 and TRBJ2-1, with TRBD2 matching over 14 bases. This CDR3 has 15 amino acids. J gave up 8 bases and V 4 bases, and 4 bases lay outside the gene matches. CDR1 and CDR2 (germline): LGHNA, YNFKEQ. In DNA, the CDR3 is TGTGCCAGCAGCCGCGGGACTAGCGGGGGAGATGAGCAGTTCTTC. The encoded protein is CASSRGTSGGDEQFF.

The table lists this clone with a few counts. The J gene is TRBJ1-5, the V gene TRBV27; 7 bases fit TRBD1. The CDR3 runs to 14 residues. Trimming took 5 bases from V and 5 from J; bases not matched to a gene: 6. In germline, CDR1 is MNHEY, CDR2 SMNVEV (reference sequence). CDR3 sequence reads: CASSPRQGDQPQHF. In DNA form, the CDR3 reads TGTGCCAGCAGTCCCCGACAGGGCGATCAGCCCCAGCATTTT.

This clone appeared once. The same CDR3 can be traced to other DNA sequences in this sample. V usage is TRBV18 and J usage is TRBJ2-5; a weak D match, TRBD2 (5 bases). Germline V gene data show CDR1 as KGHSH and CDR2 as LQKENI. The CDR3 is 13 residues long. Between the trimmed V and J ends, which lost 6 bases and 0 bases, there was a span of 8 bases. CDR3 DNA sequence: TGTGCCAGCTCCCCGGGATACCAAGAGACCCAGTACTTC. Translation: CASSPGYQETQYF.

The chain carries TRBV11-3 and TRBJ2-2; D not certain. With 5 bases removed from V and 5 bases from J, the gap between germline ends came to 9 bases. The CDR3 sequence is 13 residues long. Germline V lookup: CDR1 SGHNT, CDR2 YENEEA. This CDR3 reads CASSVVRTGELFF. CDR3 in DNA: TGTGCCAGCAGCGTCGTTAGGACCGGGGAGCTGTTTTTT.

The rearrangement links TRBV9 to TRBJ1-5; D is perhaps TRBD1 (5 bases). CDR1 SGDLS and CDR2 YYNGEE come from the germline V gene. V lost 4 bases, J lost 9 bases, and 17 bases lay in between. The CDR3 runs to 14 residues. The CDR3 DNA sequence: TGTGCCAGCAGCCTGACGGACTCTGGGGGGCCCCAGCATTTT. Translation gives CASSLTDSGGPQHF.

The chain carries TRBV7-3 and TRBJ2-7; D not certain. V lost 3 bases to trimming and J lost 2 bases, with 8 bases between them. The germline V gene encodes CDR1 SGHTA and CDR2 FQGTGA. CDR3 length: 13 amino acids. CDR3 DNA: TGTGCCAGCAGCTTTGGACGACCCTACGAGCAGTACTTC. It codes for CASSFGRPYEQYF.